This TCR beta chain was recovered during a study of breast tumors, draining lymph nodes, adjacent tissues. Whole-study findings and limits: Tumor repertoires ranked between lymph nodes and nontumor tissue in diversity, with V and J gene preferences.

In TCRdb, the multiplex PCR reads were re-called with MiXCR into one record per CDR3 protein. The data show tens of thousands of distinct CDR3 sequences, approximately 19% seen once. Axillary draining lymph nodes of breast cancer patients supplied the node samples. V was pared by 6 bases and J by 3 bases, with 14 bases between. The CDR3 spans 15 residues. With regard to this clonotype: Antigen: not known. This may be a read error, as it is one base from a much larger clone.

The chain carries TRBV12-3 or TRBV12-4 and TRBJ2-2; D is unclear. Sample: axillary lymph node tissue. This clonotype originated in a female donor with breast cancer. Some clones in this sample may be carry-over from other donors' samples. CDR3 bases: TGTGCCAGCAGCACCACCTGGGTCCACACCGGGGAGCTGTTTTTT. This encodes CASSTTWVHTGELFF.